Presented here are 24 T cell receptor beta chains from one specimen sequenced in a study of T-cell reconstitution after alpha-beta-depleted transplantation in children. TCRbeta library construction was performed incorporating unique molecular identifiers. TCRdb reanalysed the PCR reads using MiXCR and keeps one entry per CDR3 protein. The table has hundreds of thousands of distinct CDR3 sequences, over 9% seen once. Source: PBMCs, taken before TCRalphabeta/CD19-depleted stem cell transplant. All receptors come from a boy in the first two years of life with acute myeloid leukemia, due to receive a stem cell transplant.

This clonotype was recorded at least ten times. This chain links TRBV28 with TRBJ1-1; D is perhaps TRBD1 (5 bases). The CDR3 covers 16 residues. Germline CDR1 and CDR2: MDHEN and SYDVKM. Trimming shortened V by 6 bases and J by 3 bases, and 20 bases separated the two germline ends. The CDR3 DNA follows: TGTGCCAGCAGCCCTACGGTCGGGGCGCACGACACTGAAGCTTTCTTT. Protein: CASSPTVGAHDTEAFF. The full variable domain, completed using reference TRBV28 and TRBJ1-1, is DVKVTQSSRYLVKRTGEKVFLECVQDMDHENMFWYRQDPGLGLRLIYFSYDVKMKEKGDIPEGYSVSREKKERFSLILESASTNQTSMYLCASSPTVGAHDTEAFFGQGTRLTVV.

This clonotype was seen many times. Sequence at one end of the junction differs from germline and may be a read error. The gene calls are TRBV29-1 and TRBJ2-3, with D perhaps TRBD2 (7 bases). Germline values: CDR1 SQVTM, CDR2 ANQGSEA. This CDR3 is built from 17 residues. The CDR3 nucleotides read TGCAGCGTCGAAGTGCTCAGGGGAGGGTCCAGAAGAGATACGCAGTATTTT. This codes for CSVEVLRGGSRRDTQYF.

This clonotype was detected many times. The DNA for the CDR3 is TGTGCCAGCAGCCGTTATTGGTATGGCTACACCTTC. Translation: CASSRYWYGYTF. The chain has TRBV7-9 and TRBJ1-2; D is ambiguous. The V end lost 5 bases, the J end lost 5 bases, and 9 bases lay between the germline ends. CDR1 SEHNR and CDR2 FQNEAQ come from the germline V gene (reference sequence). This CDR3 region has 12 residues.

The chain combines TRBV7-2 with TRBJ2-1, with TRBD1 matching 8 bases. CDR1 is SGHTA and CDR2 is FQGNSA in the germline V gene. The CDR3 covers 16 residues. J gave up 7 bases and V 2 bases, and 10 bases lay outside the gene matches. CDR3 loop: CASSLRPDRVRNEQFF. CDR3 nucleotides: TGTGCCAGCAGCTTACGCCCGGACAGGGTGCGAAATGAGCAGTTCTTC.

CDR3 in amino acids: CASRLGDRLEQFF. The CDR3 DNA reads TGTGCAAGTCGCTTAGGGGACAGGCTTGAGCAGTTCTTC. This chain connects TRBV12-2 to TRBJ2-1; the table gives TRBD1 as D, unverified against the DNA. TRBV12-2 is deemed a pseudogene. CDR3 size: 13 residues.

This clonotype was detected ten times or more. The chain couples TRBV18 to TRBJ2-3, with 8 nucleotides matching TRBD1. Per the germline V gene, CDR1 is KGHSH and CDR2 is LQKENI. The CDR3 extends over 18 amino acids. With 0 bases clipped from V and 0 bases from J, the junction kept 8 bases outside the gene matches. This CDR3 reads CASSPPPGTGASTDTQYF. The CDR3 coding sequence is TGTGCCAGCTCACCACCACCTGGGACAGGTGCTAGCACAGATACGCAGTATTTT.

The V call is TRBV2, the J call TRBJ2-3; tentatively, D is TRBD1 or TRBD2 (5 bases each). The CDR3 has 16 amino acids. The germline gives CDR1 SNHLY, CDR2 FYNNEI. Trimming removed 0 bases from V and 6 bases from J, with 16 bases in between. CDR3 nucleotide sequence: TGTGCCAGCAGTGAAGCGTTGGGGGTCCCACACGATACGCAGTATTTT. Its protein product is CASSEALGVPHDTQYF.

Many counts were recorded for this clonotype. The chain recombines TRBV5-5 with TRBJ2-7, with a tentative D call TRBD2 (6 bases). The CDR3 is made up of 15 amino acids. Trimming cost V 3 bases and J 3 bases, with 16 bases left between them. In germline, CDR1 is SGHKS, CDR2 YYEKEE (reference sequence). The DNA of the CDR3 is TGTGCCAGCAGCTCCGCGGCGGCCGGGGGCTACGAGCAGTACTTC. Translating it yields CASSSAAAGGYEQYF.

This clonotype was detected ten times or more. V and J are TRBV7-3 and TRBJ1-6; D unclear. Germline lookup yields CDR1 SGHTA and CDR2 FQGTGA. The CDR3 contains 13 residues. V lost 0 bases and J 11 bases, leaving 8 bases between the germline ends. CDR3 in amino acids: CASSLTPGAPLHF. The CDR3, as DNA: TGTGCCAGCAGCTTAACCCCTGGGGCACCCCTCCACTTT.

This clonotype has only a few counts. As DNA, the CDR3 is TGTGCCAGCTCAAAAGGCAGGGGCACTGAAGCTTTCTTT. It translates to CASSKGRGTEAFF. This rearrangement joins TRBV18 to TRBJ1-1; a possible D gene is TRBD1 (6 bases). This CDR3 contains 13 residues. The germline gives CDR1 KGHSH, CDR2 LQKENI. Trimming shortened V by 5 bases and J by 4 bases, and 11 bases separated the two germline ends. Combining the CDR3 with reference TRBV18 and TRBJ1-1 gives the whole variable domain NAGVMQNPRHLVRRRGQEARLRCSPMKGHSHVYWYRQLPEEGLKFMVYLQKENIIDESGMPKERFSAEFPKEGPSILRIQQVVRGDSAAYFCASSKGRGTEAFFGQGTRLTVV.

This chain uses TRBV7-2 with TRBJ1-1; TRBD1 aligns across 10 bases. V gave up 6 bases and J gave up 1 base; unmatched junction bases: 11. Germline loops: CDR1 SGHTA, CDR2 FQGNSA. This CDR3 comprises 17 residues. This CDR3 reads CASSFRQGAYSNTEAFF. CDR3 DNA: TGTGCCAGCAGTTTTAGACAGGGGGCATATTCGAACACTGAAGCTTTCTTT.

The chain carries TRBV6-2 or TRBV6-3 and TRBJ2-2; 10 nucleotides line up with TRBD2. Germline trimming cut 6 bases from V and 7 bases from J; bases unmatched to any gene: 8. CDR3 length equals 15 residues. Germline V gene sequence: CDR1 MNHEY, CDR2 SVGEGT. Written as DNA, the CDR3 is TGTGCCAGCAGACACCTAGCGGGAGACGGCGGGGAGCTGTTTTTT. Residues: CASRHLAGDGGELFF.

This clonotype was recorded many times. The J gene is TRBJ1-2, the V gene TRBV25-1; possibly TRBD1 for D (5 bases). The germline V gene has CDR1 MGHDK and CDR2 SYGVNS. There are 14 residues in the CDR3. V was cut by 2 bases and J by 5 bases, with 12 bases left in between. In DNA form, the CDR3 reads TGTGCCAGCAGTGAAGCGCAGGGACCATATGGCTACACCTTC. Protein: CASSEAQGPYGYTF.

The chain recombines TRBV5-1 with TRBJ1-5; D might be TRBD1 (6 bases). V gave up 4 bases and J gave up 2 bases, with 13 bases separating them. Per the germline V gene, CDR1 is SGHRS and CDR2 is YFSETQ. This CDR3 region has 15 residues. The CDR3, as DNA: TGCGCCAGCAGCCCCTTTGGGGGCGGCAATCAGCCCCAGCATTTT. Translated, it gives CASSPFGGGNQPQHF.

This chain connects TRBV6-4 to TRBJ2-3; 14 nucleotides align to TRBD2. V was clipped by 7 bases and J by 2 bases; unmatched bases: 5. Germline assignment: CDR1 MRHNA and CDR2 SNTAGT. The CDR3 has 16 amino acids. This CDR3 is CASIGTSGRNTDTQYF. The CDR3 nucleotides read TGTGCCAGCATCGGGACTAGCGGGAGAAACACAGATACGCAGTATTTT.

This clonotype has at least ten counts. The chain links TRBV7-9 to TRBJ2-2, with 10 bases matching TRBD1. CDR3 length: 15 residues. The V segment lost 3 bases and the J segment 3 bases; nucleotides outside the gene matches: 1. Per germline, CDR1 SEHNR and CDR2 FQNEAQ (reference sequence). The CDR3 nucleotides read TGTGCCAGCAGCTTCGGGACAGGGGACACCGGGGAGCTGTTTTTT. Its translation is CASSFGTGDTGELFF.

The V gene is TRBV20-1, the J gene TRBJ1-5; 8 bases fit TRBD1. CDR1 is DFQATT, CDR2 SNEGSKA, per germline (reference sequence). The CDR3 length is 17 residues. With V trimmed by 3 bases and J by 7 bases, 17 bases remained unmatched. The CDR3 spells CSASESGTGSWEQPQHF. CDR3 nucleotides: TGCAGTGCTAGTGAATCCGGGACAGGTTCCTGGGAACAGCCCCAGCATTTT.

This clonotype was recorded at least ten times. The chain carries TRBV5-1 and TRBJ2-1; TRBD2 agrees at 7 bases. The germline CDR1 and CDR2 sequences are SGHRS and YFSETQ. CDR3 length: 18 residues. V lost 0 bases to trimming and J lost 8 bases; unmatched junction nucleotides: 17. The CDR3 region is CASSLVASGAIGLDEQFF. CDR3 sequence (DNA): TGCGCCAGCAGCTTGGTGGCTAGCGGAGCGATCGGTCTGGATGAGCAGTTCTTC.

The V gene is TRBV20-1, the J gene TRBJ1-2; D gene ambiguous. CDR1 DFQATT and CDR2 SNEGSKA come from the germline V gene (reference sequence). V lost 1 base to trimming and J lost 6 bases, with 12 bases between them. The CDR3 extends over 13 amino acids. This CDR3 reads CSARGQYTDGYTF. CDR3 DNA: TGCAGTGCTAGAGGGCAGTATACTGATGGCTACACCTTC.

In this sample, this clonotype turned up a few times. The chain joins TRBV5-6 to TRBJ1-1, with D perhaps matching TRBD1 (5 bases). This CDR3 has 15 amino acids. Germline CDR1 SGHDT, CDR2 YYEEEE. The V and J ends lost 2 bases and 4 bases respectively, with 15 bases between them. CDR3 nucleotides: TGTGCCAGCAGCTTCCCGGGAATCGGGGGCACTGAAGCTTTCTTT. Translating gives CASSFPGIGGTEAFF.

This clonotype was seen many times. This chain joins TRBV14 and TRBJ2-4; 7 nucleotides match TRBD1. Per germline, CDR1 SGHDN and CDR2 FVKESK. There are 13 residues in the CDR3. V dropped 1 base and J dropped 8; count of bases not matched to a gene: 2. The CDR3 nucleotides are TGTGCCAGCAGCCAAGCAGGGGGTGACATTCAGTACTTC. This encodes CASSQAGGDIQYF.

The chain links TRBV27 to TRBJ2-5; 14 bases align to TRBD2. Germline CDR1 is MNHEY and CDR2 is SMNVEV (reference sequence). This CDR3 comprises 14 residues. V dropped 4 bases and J dropped 9; count of bases not matched to a gene: 4. The CDR3: CASSYRLAGGSQYF. CDR3 DNA: TGTGCCAGCAGTTACCGACTAGCGGGAGGGTCCCAGTACTTC.

This clonotype occurred many times. V is TRBV15 and J is TRBJ1-4, with D perhaps TRBD1 (5 bases). The CDR3 totals 17 residues. Trimming cost V 1 base and J 3 bases, with 15 bases left between them. Germline CDR1 reads LNHNV; CDR2 reads YYDKDF (reference sequence). The CDR3 coding sequence is TGTGCCACCAGCAGAGGCAGGGTACCAGAACCTAATGAAAAACTGTTTTTT. This encodes CATSRGRVPEPNEKLFF.

This clonotype has just a few counts. The chain couples TRBV27 to TRBJ2-3, with TRBD1 as a possible D gene (5 bases). This CDR3 is built from 16 residues. Deletions cut 1 base from V and 5 bases from J, with 16 bases between. Germline V gene data show CDR1 as MNHEY and CDR2 as SMNVEV (reference sequence). This chain's CDR3 is CASSLFLDTPGDTQYF. The CDR3 coding sequence is TGTGCCAGCAGTTTATTCCTGGACACCCCCGGAGATACGCAGTATTTT.